The present T cell receptor (beta chain) was sequenced within a study of blood T cell repertoires in COVID-19. At the level of the study: The samples span acute and convalescent COVID-19 from the United States, Italy and Spain.

The length of the CDR3 is 15 residues. Germline-derived CDR1 and CDR2 are ENHRY and SYGVKD. V was trimmed by 6 bases and J by 7 bases, leaving 19 bases between them. In the authors' methods: Estimates of nucleated cell counts were drawn from the amplification of reference gene primers. Assay: immunoSEQ multiplex PCR; the TCRdb copy retains only in-frame clones and omits some. The V and J calls and clone size are taken from that table; D and trimming were inferred from the DNA. The sample shows 220,000 or so clones, 82% of them seen only once. Grouping used clinical history reported by participants in a survey and questionnaire.

The TCR comes from a woman aged 60 to 75 who had recovered from COVID-19. The J gene is TRBJ2-1, the V gene TRBV10-3, with D tentatively TRBD1 (7 bases). Sequencing was carried out using PBMCs or T cells enriched from blood (not recorded which). CDR3 sequence reads: CAIRGDSARGNEQFF. The CDR3, as DNA: TGTGCCATCAGAGGGGACAGCGCTCGGGGGAATGAGCAGTTCTTC.